This passage covers 16 T cell receptor beta chains from one sample sequenced in a study of blood T cell repertoires in COVID-19. Clones were read by immunoSEQ multiplex PCR, and TCRdb kept only the in-frame ones, dropping some. The sample lists 120,000 or so clones, 70% to 80% seen once, with about 39% in the top ten. The material sequenced was peripheral blood. The origin of the receptors is a man aged 35-49 years with active or convalescent COVID-19.

The chain has TRBV7-2 and TRBJ1-1; 9 nucleotides align to TRBD1. The CDR3 consists of 15 residues. Germline assignment: CDR1 SGHTA and CDR2 FQGNSA. V lost 4 bases and J lost 5; bases outside the gene matches: 8. The CDR3 spells CASSSLDRGGTEAFF. The CDR3 nucleotides read TGTGCCAGCAGCTCCCTGGACAGGGGAGGGACTGAAGCTTTCTTT. The complete variable domain, with remaining parts taken from reference TRBV7-2 and TRBJ1-1, reads GAGVSQSPSNKVTEKGKDVELRCDPISGHTALYWYRQSLGQGLEFLIYFQGNSAPDKSGLPSDRFSAERTGGSVSTLTIQRTQQEDSAVYLCASSSLDRGGTEAFFGQGTRLTVV.

The genes are TRBV5-1 and TRBJ2-5; D possibly corresponds to TRBD2 (5 bases). CDR3 size: 15 residues. V lost 4 bases and J 1 base, leaving 14 bases between the germline ends. In germline, CDR1 is SGHRS, CDR2 YFSETQ. The CDR3 nucleotides read TGCGCCAGCAGCGCAAGTCTAGGAGGCCAAGAGACCCAGTACTTC. Its protein is CASSASLGGQETQYF. Together with reference TRBV5-1 and TRBJ2-5, the CDR3 gives the full variable domain: KAGVTQTPRYLIKTRGQQVTLSCSPISGHRSVSWYQQTPGQGLQFLFEYFSETQRNKGNFPGRFSGRQFSNSRSEMNVSTLELGDSALYLCASSASLGGQETQYFGPGTRLLVL.

The V call is TRBV7-3, the J call TRBJ2-3, with 8 positions matching TRBD2. Losses at the gene ends were 3 bases for V and 1 base for J; bases not matched to a gene: 9. From germline, CDR1 is SGHTA and CDR2 FQGTGA. This CDR3 has 17 amino acids. CDR3 coding DNA: TGTGCCAGCAGCTTCTTAGCCAGCGGGGGCCGCACAGATACGCAGTATTTT. This sequence encodes CASSFLASGGRTDTQYF.

This sequence joins TRBV6-5 and TRBJ1-4; no reliable D call. Germline-derived CDR1 and CDR2 are MNHEY and SVGAGI. V was pared by 0 bases and J by 7 bases, with 15 bases between. This CDR3 region has 16 residues. CDR3 region: CASSYSMAYGGEKLFF. CDR3 sequence (DNA): TGTGCCAGCAGTTACTCGATGGCCTATGGAGGTGAAAAACTGTTTTTT.

The rearrangement uses TRBV14 and TRBJ1-6; 8 bases agree with TRBD1. Trimming took 4 bases from V and 9 from J; bases not matched to a gene: 5. In germline, CDR1 is SGHDN, CDR2 FVKESK. The CDR3 has 14 amino acids. The DNA of the CDR3 is TGTGCCAGCAGCCTCCAGGGGGCTCTTTCACCCCTCCACTTT. Translation: CASSLQGALSPLHF.

This chain connects TRBV6-2 or TRBV6-3 to TRBJ2-3, with D unresolved. The V gene lost 4 bases and the J gene lost 2 bases, with 19 bases spanning the gap. The CDR3 is 17 residues long. In germline, CDR1 is MNHEY, CDR2 SVGEGT. The CDR3 loop reads CASSSRPSVTNTDTQYF. In DNA, the CDR3 is TGTGCCAGCAGTTCCCGGCCCAGCGTTACTAACACAGATACGCAGTATTTT.

The chain carries TRBV6-5 and TRBJ1-5, with 7 bases matching TRBD1. The trim removed 4 bases at V and 9 bases at J, leaving 6 bases unmatched. The length of the CDR3 is 13 residues. Germline V gene lookup returns CDR1 MNHEY and CDR2 SVGAGI. For the CDR3, the DNA is TGTGCCAGCAGTTTAGACAGGGATGCGCCCCAGCATTTT. Translating gives CASSLDRDAPQHF.

This sequence joins TRBV30 and TRBJ2-3; 14 nucleotides align to TRBD2. The junction had 5 bases not matched to a gene; V was cut back by 7 bases and J by 2 bases. The CDR3 runs to 15 residues. Germline CDR1 is GTSNPN and CDR2 is SVGIG (reference sequence). CDR3 residues: CALGLAGAFTDTQYF. In DNA, the CDR3 is TGTGCCTTGGGACTAGCGGGGGCCTTCACAGATACGCAGTATTTT.

V and J are TRBV7-9 and TRBJ1-4, with 9 positions matching TRBD1. Germline loops: CDR1 SEHNR, CDR2 FQNEAQ (reference sequence). After removal of 2 bases from V and 7 bases from J, the junction contained 14 bases not matched to a gene. The CDR3 loop spans 18 amino acids. CDR3 loop: CASSLPTGTGSGSEKLFF. In DNA, the CDR3 is TGTGCCAGCAGCTTACCTACCGGGACAGGGTCGGGGAGTGAAAAACTGTTTTTT.

The gene calls are TRBV5-1 and TRBJ1-3; D gene uncertain. CDR1 is SGHRS and CDR2 is YFSETQ in the germline V gene. V was pared by 0 bases and J by 2 bases, with 15 bases between. This CDR3 has 17 amino acids. CDR3 DNA sequence: TGCGCCAGCAGCTTGGGAGGCACCTTAGACCCTGGAAACACCATATATTTT. Translation: CASSLGGTLDPGNTIYF.

The J gene is TRBJ2-2, the V gene TRBV10-2; D might be TRBD1 (6 bases). The CDR3 covers 15 residues. Trimming cost V 2 bases and J 6 bases, with 13 bases left between them. CDR1 is WSHSY and CDR2 is SAAADI in the germline V gene. The CDR3 nucleotides read TGCGCCAGCAGTGAGCAGGGGAGTATCTCCGGGGAGCTGTTTTTT. Encoded protein: CASSEQGSISGELFF.

The chain uses TRBV14 and TRBJ2-5, with a possible D match to TRBD2 (7 bases). CDR1 is SGHDN and CDR2 is FVKESK in the germline V gene. CDR3 length equals 16 residues. V shed 1 base and J shed 2 bases, with 14 bases lying between them. The CDR3 sequence: CASSQVGGHSQETQYF. CDR3 DNA: TGTGCCAGCAGCCAAGTCGGGGGGCACTCACAAGAGACCCAGTACTTC.

V and J are TRBV6-6 and TRBJ1-2; TRBD1 might be the D (5 bases). This CDR3 has 15 residues. V was cut by 0 bases and J by 5 bases, with 13 bases left in between. Germline CDR1 reads MNHNY; CDR2 reads SVGAGI (reference sequence). CDR3 loop: CASSYSEGSQYGYTF. CDR3 bases: TGTGCCAGCAGTTACTCGGAGGGGTCCCAGTATGGCTACACCTTC.

The chain couples TRBV7-2 to TRBJ1-6; D is uncertain. The V gene's germline CDR1 is SGHTA and CDR2 FQGNSA. CDR3 length equals 14 residues. V gave up 1 base and J gave up 6 bases, with 7 bases separating them. CDR3 in DNA: TGTGCCAGCAGCTTAGGGCAGGTTAATTCACCCCTCCACTTT. It codes for CASSLGQVNSPLHF.

This chain links TRBV3-1 (or the pseudogene TRBV3-2) with TRBJ2-7; 8 bases match TRBD2. Germline V lookup: CDR1 LGHDT, CDR2 YNNKEL (reference sequence). J lost 5 bases, V lost 4 bases, and 10 bases had no gene match. The CDR3 extends over 15 amino acids. The CDR3 sequence is CASSPRGRPLHEQYF. The CDR3 DNA reads as TGTGCCAGCAGCCCTCGCGGGAGGCCCCTCCACGAGCAGTACTTC.

Details on this clone: The same CDR3 is also encoded by other DNA sequences in this sample. The rearrangement joins TRBV5-4 to TRBJ2-1, with D possibly TRBD1 on 6 matching bases. V was clipped by 0 bases and J by 1 base, with 8 bases between them. Looked up from germline, CDR1 is SGHNT and CDR2 is YYREEE (reference sequence). The CDR3 totals 15 residues. The CDR3 DNA reads TGTGCCAGCAGCTTGGACAGGGCGTCCTACAATGAGCAGTTCTTC. Encoded protein: CASSLDRASYNEQFF.